A selection of T cell receptor beta chains follows, all from one sample in a study of blood T cell repertoires in COVID-19. The method was immunoSEQ multiplex PCR; TCRdb's version includes in-frame clones alone and lacks a portion of them. The table shows about 300,000 clones, with approximately 91% occurring only once. Source material: peripheral blood. The source is a woman aged 25 to 39 with COVID-19, enrolled during active disease. Each CDR3 is given with its conserved first and last residue. D genes are given only for firm matches.

j_call: TRBJ1-3
d_call: -
v_call: TRBV28
cdr3_aa: CASSLGRGSGNTIYF
cdr3_nt: TGTGCCAGCAGTTTAGGCAGGGGTTCTGGAAACACCATATATTTT

j_call: TRBJ2-2
d_call: TRBD2
v_call: TRBV7-8
cdr3_aa: CASSTRGTSGTGELFF
cdr3_nt: TGTGCCAGCAGTACTAGGGGGACTAGCGGGACCGGGGAGCTGTTTTTT

j_call: TRBJ1-5
d_call: -
v_call: TRBV5-8
cdr3_aa: CASSLSRNSNQPQHF
cdr3_nt: TGTGCCAGCAGCTTATCCAGGAATAGCAATCAGCCCCAGCATTTT

j_call: TRBJ2-5
d_call: -
v_call: TRBV11-2
cdr3_aa: CASSLELAEVQETQYF
cdr3_nt: TGTGCCAGCAGCTTGGAGTTAGCGGAAGTCCAAGAGACCCAGTACTTC

j_call: TRBJ1-2
d_call: -
v_call: TRBV5-8
cdr3_aa: CASSLFQTGLYGYTF
cdr3_nt: TGTGCCAGCAGCTTGTTTCAGACAGGACTTTATGGCTACACCTTC

j_call: TRBJ1-1
d_call: -
v_call: TRBV12-3/TRBV12-4
cdr3_aa: CASSQGQTEAFF
cdr3_nt: TGTGCCAGCAGTCAGGGTCAAACTGAAGCTTTCTTT

j_call: TRBJ2-7
d_call: TRBD2
v_call: TRBV3-1/TRBV3-2
cdr3_aa: CASSPPGTSGYEQYF
cdr3_nt: TGTGCCAGCAGCCCTCCTGGGACTAGCGGATACGAGCAGTACTTC

j_call: TRBJ2-1
d_call: TRBD1
v_call: TRBV19
cdr3_aa: CASSTGGSYNEQFF
cdr3_nt: TGTGCCAGTAGTACAGGGGGAAGCTACAATGAGCAGTTCTTC

j_call: TRBJ1-4
d_call: -
v_call: TRBV9
cdr3_aa: CASSRGRATDEKLFF
cdr3_nt: TGTGCCAGCAGCAGGGGGAGGGCCACAGATGAAAAACTGTTTTTT

j_call: TRBJ2-5
d_call: TRBD2
v_call: TRBV25-1
cdr3_aa: CASSELSSGRRGAQYF
cdr3_nt: TGTGCCAGCAGTGAGTTGTCTAGCGGGAGGAGGGGAGCCCAGTACTTC

j_call: TRBJ1-2
d_call: -
v_call: TRBV5-4
cdr3_aa: CASSRGTIEGYTF
cdr3_nt: TGTGCCAGCAGTAGAGGGACAATAGAGGGCTACACCTTC

j_call: TRBJ1-5
d_call: -
v_call: TRBV7-8
cdr3_aa: CASSWGRGADNQPQHF
cdr3_nt: TGTGCCAGCAGCTGGGGGCGGGGGGCGGACAATCAGCCCCAGCATTTT

j_call: TRBJ1-2
d_call: -
v_call: TRBV25-1
cdr3_aa: CASSTVGGYTF
cdr3_nt: TGTGCCAGCAGTACAGTGGGCGGCTACACCTTC

j_call: TRBJ1-6
d_call: TRBD1
v_call: TRBV7-2
cdr3_aa: CASSALQGGNSPLHF
cdr3_nt: TGTGCCAGCAGCGCCCTACAGGGGGGGAATTCACCCCTCCACTTT

j_call: TRBJ1-2
d_call: TRBD1
v_call: TRBV5-6
cdr3_aa: CASSSGQEGGYGYTF
cdr3_nt: TGTGCCAGCAGCTCGGGACAGGAGGGGGGCTATGGCTACACCTTC

j_call: TRBJ2-3
d_call: -
v_call: TRBV28
cdr3_aa: CASQSGSTDTQYF
cdr3_nt: TGTGCCAGCCAGAGCGGGAGCACAGATACGCAGTATTTT

j_call: TRBJ2-2
d_call: -
v_call: TRBV12-5
cdr3_aa: CASAAREETGELFF
cdr3_nt: TGTGCTAGTGCGGCCAGGGAGGAGACCGGGGAGCTGTTTTTT

j_call: TRBJ1-5
d_call: TRBD1
v_call: TRBV6-1
cdr3_aa: CASSELDRGVDQPQHF
cdr3_nt: TGTGCCAGCAGTGAACTGGACAGGGGAGTGGATCAGCCCCAGCATTTT

j_call: TRBJ2-7
d_call: -
v_call: TRBV7-8
cdr3_aa: CASSEGFKFDEQYF
cdr3_nt: TGTGCCAGCAGTGAGGGATTTAAGTTTGACGAGCAGTACTTC

j_call: TRBJ1-2
d_call: -
v_call: TRBV5-4
cdr3_aa: CATRQVANYGYTF
cdr3_nt: TGTGCCACCCGGCAGGTCGCAAACTATGGCTACACCTTC